These 8 T cell receptor beta chains came from one sample sequenced in a study of T cell repertoires in cytomegalovirus infection. In TCRdb, the reads were re-called with MiXCR into one record per CDR3 protein. The data show 250,000 to 300,000 distinct CDR3 sequences, with around 20% seen just once and about 21% held by the top ten. For these TCRs, the target antigens are not known. Sequenced here: cultured PBMCs, sampled from culture after CMV antigen stimulation. Receptor source: a human donor in good health (CMV status not recorded). Some clones in this sample may be carry-over from other donors' samples.

The rearrangement links TRBV6-2 or TRBV6-3 to TRBJ2-7; D unresolved. The CDR3 covers 13 residues. From germline, CDR1 is MNHEY and CDR2 SVGEGT. V lost 7 bases to trimming and J lost 0 bases, with 10 bases between them. Written as DNA, the CDR3 is TGTGCCAGCATGTCTCATAGCTCCTACGAGCAGTACGTC. As protein: CASMSHSSYEQYV.

This clonotype occurred a few times. The rearrangement links TRBV14 to TRBJ2-5; maybe TRBD2 (6 bases). Germline V gives CDR1 SGHDN, CDR2 FVKESK. This CDR3 has 18 residues. With 1 base removed from V and 1 base from J, the gap between germline ends came to 19 bases. CDR3 protein: CASSQVGSGSPLQETQYF. The CDR3 DNA follows: TGTGCCAGCAGCCAAGTAGGGTCCGGGAGCCCTCTCCAAGAGACCCAGTACTTC.

This clonotype was detected only a few times. J is TRBJ2-1 and V is TRBV11-2; 13 bases align to TRBD2. The CDR3 totals 16 residues. Germline assignment: CDR1 SGHAT and CDR2 FQNNGV. Trimming at V came to 5 bases and at J to 9 bases, leaving 10 bases not matched to a gene. The CDR3 is CASSPGTSGTMVEQFF. CDR3 bases: TGTGCCAGCAGCCCGGGGACTAGCGGGACTATGGTTGAGCAGTTCTTC.

This clonotype was picked up one time. Here the CDR3 reads CASSQDSGRETQYF. Here the CDR3 DNA reads TGTGCCAGCAGCCAAGATTCTGGCAGGGAGACCCAGTACTTC. The chain is built from TRBV3-1 and TRBJ2-5, with D uncertain. Looked up from germline, CDR1 is LGHDT and CDR2 is YNNKEL (reference sequence). CDR3 size: 14 residues. V gave up 0 bases and J gave up 5 bases, with 10 bases separating them.

Only a few counts were recorded for this clonotype. The rearrangement uses TRBV7-9 and TRBJ2-3; 13 nucleotides match TRBD2. Trimming cost V 7 bases and J 6 bases; bases outside gene matches: 4. This CDR3 contains 14 residues. The germline V gene encodes CDR1 SEHNR and CDR2 FQNEAQ (reference sequence). CDR3 sequence: CASTRTSGSDTQYF. CDR3 in DNA: TGTGCCAGCACGCGGACTAGCGGGAGCGATACGCAGTATTTT.

This clonotype was counted between two and nine times. The J gene is TRBJ2-1, the V gene TRBV6-4, with a tentative D call TRBD1 (6 bases). CDR3 size: 14 residues. Germline loops: CDR1 MRHNA, CDR2 SNTAGT. V dropped 2 bases and J dropped 7 bases, with 12 bases sitting between them. The CDR3 coding sequence is TGTGCCAGCAGTGACCAAGGGGGTGGGAATGAGCAGTTCTTC. It encodes CASSDQGGGNEQFF.

This chain links TRBV9 with TRBJ2-1, with D possibly being TRBD2 (6 bases). Looked up from germline, CDR1 is SGDLS and CDR2 is YYNGEE. The V end was cut by 0 bases, the J end by 9 bases, with 10 bases between. The length of the CDR3 is 13 residues. The CDR3, as DNA: TGTGCCAGCAGCGTAGCTAATAGCGGTGAGCAGTTCTTC. It encodes CASSVANSGEQFF.

CDR3 protein: CASSYPGLADTGELFF. The CDR3 DNA sequence: TGTGCCAGCAGTTACCCGGGACTAGCGGACACCGGGGAGCTGTTTTTT. This chain joins TRBV6-6 and TRBJ2-2; 11 bases are shared with TRBD2. After removal of 2 bases from V and 3 bases from J, the junction contained 2 bases not matched to a gene. The CDR3 loop spans 16 amino acids. The germline V gene encodes CDR1 MNHNY and CDR2 SVGAGI (reference sequence).